This T cell receptor (beta chain) was documented in a study of T-cell memory formation after mild COVID-19 (dated by TCRdb to the early 2020s). About the investigation overall: TCR sequence clusters from the two donors were found to be largely donor specific. Longitudinal TCRalpha and TCRbeta repertoire sequencing tracked T-cell clones expanding and contracting after mild COVID-19 in two donors. The cohort comprised two young, previously healthy adult volunteers, one female and one male.

Ficoll-Paque density gradient centrifugation was the method used to isolate PBMCs. This clonotype was detected a few times. The antigen it recognizes is unknown. Base qualities were left out, and no much larger clone turns up one base away. Beyond this particular receptor, the publication reports: SARS-CoV-2 specificity of the second-wave clones peaking on day 37 was not confirmed. The detection of some responding clones in pre-infection memory suggests that pre-existing cross-reactive memory T cells joined the SARS-CoV-2 response. Contracting CD4+ clones appeared mostly in the CM and EM memory subsets, whereas CD8+ clones were enriched in EMRA. Clones contracting from day 15 to 85 had balanced CD4/CD8 phenotypes, while a second wave expanding from day 15 to 37 was biased towards CD4+. Only a couple of mild cases were covered in the study, and larger cohorts including severe cases with pre-infection samples were considered necessary.

TCRdb lists the instrument as Illumina NovaSeq 6000. TCRalpha and TCRbeta cDNA libraries were built by 5'RACE with constant-segment primers, adding sample barcodes and unique molecular identifiers. RNA was extracted from every sample with Trizol reagent. Libraries were amplified in two PCR steps, with a second sample barcode and Illumina TruSeq adapters added in the second step. Sequencing of the libraries was done on an Illumina NovaSeq, producing 2 x 150 bp paired-end reads. For the original study's pipeline: With migec v1.2.7, reads were demultiplexed and then collapsed into UMI-guided consensus sequences. Using mixcr v2.1.11, UMI consensuses were aligned to TRA and TRB V and J templates and then assembled into clonotypes. Clonotypes were classified as expanded or contracted when called significant by both edgeR and NoisET, with noise models trained on biological replicates. edgeR calls used a false discovery rate-adjusted p below 0.01 and a log2 fold-change threshold of 1. PCA with hierarchical clustering of max-normalized trajectories of the 1000 most abundant clonotypes was used as exploratory dynamics analysis. Each responding clone was given a CD4 or CD8 phenotype based on the CD4+ and CD8+ repertoires, which had been sequenced separately. In-frame beta chains were kept once TCRdb had trimmed the public reads at Q25 with fastp and called clones with MiXCR. Rows with one shared CDR3 protein collapse into an entry with the most common genes and DNA. These V and J calls derive from TCRdb rather than the authors' analysis. The sample includes fewer than 450,000 distinct CDR3 sequences, with roughly 20% observed a single time. The top ten clonotypes cover around 13% of the sample.

The receptor was isolated from an adult woman who had mild COVID-19 (a few samples of this study predate the infection). The sample titles of this study are shuffled in the database, so cell type and time point are left out; the donor was told from shared clones. Source material: PBMCs or a T cell subset sorted from them (not recorded which).

The nucleotides are TGTGCCAGCAGACGGACTAGCGGAGATACGCAGTATTTT. Protein translation: CASRRTSGDTQYF. This receptor chain uses TRBV6-6 and TRBJ2-3; TRBD2 fits 10 bases in the junction. The CDR3 runs 13 residues from the cysteine to the phenylalanine. CDR3 DNA is the only sequence kept; it has 39 bases, read in frame from the first base. In the germline V gene (reference sequence), CDR1 corresponds to MNHNY and CDR2 to SVGAGI. The germline V end is reduced by 6 bases and the J end by 5 bases; junction bases left unmatched: 2.